This T cell receptor (beta chain) came from a study of Graves' ophthalmopathy and Graves' hyperthyroidism. CDR3 size: 13 residues. The germline V and J ends were trimmed by 8 bases and 2 bases, with 12 bases remaining between them. Germline V lookup: CDR1 SGHTA, CDR2 FQGNSA. The authors isolated PBMCs from more than 9 ml of fresh peripheral blood. Findings and caveats of the study: Stable hyperthyroidism and ophthalmopathy were told apart by a 13-signature model, which achieved about 90% sensitivity and more than 75% specificity.

CDR3 regions of TCR beta were amplified from RNA transcripts. The library came from an HTBI-primed first-round RT-PCR and a second-round multiplex PCR. TCRdb called the multiplex PCR reads again in MiXCR, with one record for every CDR3 protein. This sample has about 700,000 distinct CDR3 sequences; roughly two fifths occur once, and the top ten carry 2.5% to 3.5%. Regarding this clonotype: Its antigen is currently unknown.

This receptor was taken from an adult man with Graves' ophthalmopathy. The V call is TRBV7-2, the J call TRBJ2-5; no clear D gene. Material: peripheral blood. CDR3 residues: CASGPLRQETQYF. CDR3 bases: TGTGCCAGCGGCCCCCTACGGCAAGAGACCCAGTACTTC.